The present T cell receptor (beta chain) was sequenced within a study of blood T cell repertoires in COVID-19. Trimming shortened V by 4 bases and J by 0 bases, and 10 bases separated the two germline ends. The CDR3 is 15 residues long. Germline V gene sequence: CDR1 MNHEY, CDR2 SMNVEV (reference sequence). Assay used: immunoSEQ multiplex PCR; TCRdb lists only in-frame clones, some missing. The sample records 300,000 to 400,000 clones, 80% to 90% being singletons. Sequencing was performed on peripheral blood. This TCR came from a man under 40 with COVID-19, enrolled during active disease. This chain links TRBV27 with TRBJ2-4; D perhaps matches TRBD2 (5 bases). Written as DNA, the CDR3 is TGTGCCAGCAGTTCGGGGTCGTTAGCCAAAAACATTCAGTACTTC. Its protein is CASSSGSLAKNIQYF.